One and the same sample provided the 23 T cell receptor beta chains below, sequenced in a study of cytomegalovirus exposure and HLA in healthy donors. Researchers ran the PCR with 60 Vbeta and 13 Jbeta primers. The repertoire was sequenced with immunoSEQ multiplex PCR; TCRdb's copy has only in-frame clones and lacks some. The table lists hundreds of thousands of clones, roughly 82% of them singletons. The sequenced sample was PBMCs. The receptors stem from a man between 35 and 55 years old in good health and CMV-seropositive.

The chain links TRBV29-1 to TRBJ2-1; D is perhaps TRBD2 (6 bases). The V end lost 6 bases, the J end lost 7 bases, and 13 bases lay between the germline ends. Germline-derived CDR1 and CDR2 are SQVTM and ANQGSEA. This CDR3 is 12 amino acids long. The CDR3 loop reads CSVPGRGNEQFF. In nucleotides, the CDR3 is TGCAGCGTCCCAGGTCGGGGGAATGAGCAGTTCTTC.

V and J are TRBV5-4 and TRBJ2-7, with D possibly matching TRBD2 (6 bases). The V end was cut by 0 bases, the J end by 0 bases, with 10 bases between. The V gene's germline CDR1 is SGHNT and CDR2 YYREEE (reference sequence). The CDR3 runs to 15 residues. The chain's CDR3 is CASSLGGTVSYEQYF. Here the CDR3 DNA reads TGTGCCAGCAGCTTGGGCGGGACGGTCTCCTACGAGCAGTACTTC. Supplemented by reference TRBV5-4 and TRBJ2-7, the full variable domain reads ETGVTQSPTHLIKTRGQQVTLRCSSQSGHNTVSWYQQALGQGPQFIFQYYREEENGRGNFPPRFSGLQFPNYSSELNVNALELDDSALYLCASSLGGTVSYEQYFGPGTRLTVT.

The CDR3 coding sequence is TGCAGCGCAGGAGGGGGGGGACAGGGAACTGGGGCCAACGTCCTGACTTTC. The encoded protein is CSAGGGGQGTGANVLTF. The chain recombines TRBV29-1 with TRBJ2-6; 9 bases agree with TRBD1. J gave up 2 bases and V 7 bases, and 12 bases lay outside the gene matches. The CDR3 covers 17 residues. In germline, CDR1 is SQVTM, CDR2 ANQGSEA.

The CDR3 sequence is CASRVWTSGETQYF. CDR3 nucleotides: TGTGCCAGCAGGGTTTGGACTAGCGGAGAGACCCAGTACTTC. The rearrangement links TRBV2 to TRBJ2-5; 10 bases line up with TRBD2. CDR3 length equals 14 residues. Germline V CDR1 and CDR2: SNHLY, FYNNEI. Germline trimming cut 6 bases from V and 4 bases from J; bases unmatched to any gene: 5. The variable domain in full, with the rest retrieved from reference TRBV2 and TRBJ2-5, is EPEVTQTPSHQVTQMGQEVILRCVPISNHLYFYWYRQILGQKVEFLVSFYNNEISEKSEIFDDQFSVERPDGSNFTLKIRSTKLEDSAMYFCASRVWTSGETQYFGPGTRLLVL.

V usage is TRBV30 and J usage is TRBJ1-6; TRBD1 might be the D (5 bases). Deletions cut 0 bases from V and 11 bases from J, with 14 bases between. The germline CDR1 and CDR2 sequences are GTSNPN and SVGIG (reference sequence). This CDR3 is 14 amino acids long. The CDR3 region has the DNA TGTGCCTGGAGTGTTGGGACTGGCTTGACACCCCTCCACTTT. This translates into CAWSVGTGLTPLHF.

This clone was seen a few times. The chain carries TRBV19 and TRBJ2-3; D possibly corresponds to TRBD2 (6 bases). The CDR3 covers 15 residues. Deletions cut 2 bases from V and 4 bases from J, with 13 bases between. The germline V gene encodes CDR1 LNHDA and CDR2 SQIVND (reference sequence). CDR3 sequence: CASSIRGPSADTQYF. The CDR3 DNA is TGTGCCAGTAGTATAAGAGGCCCTAGCGCAGATACGCAGTATTTT.

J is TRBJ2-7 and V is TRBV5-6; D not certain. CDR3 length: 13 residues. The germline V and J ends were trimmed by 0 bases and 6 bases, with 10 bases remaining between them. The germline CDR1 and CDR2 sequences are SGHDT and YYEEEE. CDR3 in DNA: TGTGCCAGCAGCTTGGCCGCCATTAGCGAGCAGTACGTC. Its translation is CASSLAAISEQYV.

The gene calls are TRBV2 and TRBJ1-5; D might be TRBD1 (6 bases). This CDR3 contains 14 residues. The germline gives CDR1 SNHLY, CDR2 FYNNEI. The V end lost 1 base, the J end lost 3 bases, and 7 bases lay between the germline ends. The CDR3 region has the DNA TGTGCCAGCAGTGAAGGGACAGTCAATCAGCCCCAGCATTTT. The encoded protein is CASSEGTVNQPQHF.

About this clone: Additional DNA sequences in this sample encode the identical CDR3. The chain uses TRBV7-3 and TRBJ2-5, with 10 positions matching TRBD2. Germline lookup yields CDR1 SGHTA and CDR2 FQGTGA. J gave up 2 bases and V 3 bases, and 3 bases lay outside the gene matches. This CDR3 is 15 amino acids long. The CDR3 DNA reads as TGTGCCAGCAGCTTGCTAGCGGGGGTGCAAGAGACCCAGTACTTC. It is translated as CASSLLAGVQETQYF.

CDR3 in DNA: TGCAGCGTTGGGACATACCAAGAGACCCAGTACTTC. Amino acid sequence: CSVGTYQETQYF. The chain joins TRBV29-1 to TRBJ2-5, with D maybe TRBD1 (5 bases). V lost 4 bases to trimming and J lost 0 bases, with 6 bases between them. The CDR3 runs to 12 residues. Germline CDR1 is SQVTM and CDR2 is ANQGSEA.

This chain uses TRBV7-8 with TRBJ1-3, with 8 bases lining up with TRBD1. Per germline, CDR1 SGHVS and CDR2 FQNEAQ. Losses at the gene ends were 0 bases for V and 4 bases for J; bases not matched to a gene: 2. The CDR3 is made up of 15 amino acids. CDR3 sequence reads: CASSLAGDRGNTIYF. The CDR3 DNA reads TGTGCCAGCAGCTTAGCGGGGGACAGGGGAAACACCATATATTTT. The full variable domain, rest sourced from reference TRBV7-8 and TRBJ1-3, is GAGVSQSPRYKVAKRGQDVALRCDPISGHVSLFWYQQALGQGPEFLTYFQNEAQLDKSGLPSDRFFAERPEGSVSTLKIQRTQQEDSAVYLCASSLAGDRGNTIYFGEGSWLTVV.

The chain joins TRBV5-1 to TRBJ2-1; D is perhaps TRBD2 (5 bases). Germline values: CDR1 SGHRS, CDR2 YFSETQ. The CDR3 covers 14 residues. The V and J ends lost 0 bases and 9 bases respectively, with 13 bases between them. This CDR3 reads CASSLAGELGEQFF. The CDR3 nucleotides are TGCGCCAGCAGCTTGGCTGGGGAGTTGGGTGAGCAGTTCTTC.

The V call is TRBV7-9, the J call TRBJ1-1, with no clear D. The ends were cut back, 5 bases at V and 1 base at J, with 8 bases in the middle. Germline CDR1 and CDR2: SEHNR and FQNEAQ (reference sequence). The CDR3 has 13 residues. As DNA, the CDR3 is TGTGCCAGCAGCCTCGACAAGAACACTGAAGCTTTCTTT. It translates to CASSLDKNTEAFF.

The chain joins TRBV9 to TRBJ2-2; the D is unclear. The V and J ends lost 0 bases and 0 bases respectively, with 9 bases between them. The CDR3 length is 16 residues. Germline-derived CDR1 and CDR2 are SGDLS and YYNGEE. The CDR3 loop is CASSVDSFTNTGELFF. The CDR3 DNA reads TGTGCCAGCAGCGTAGACAGCTTTACGAACACCGGGGAGCTGTTTTTT.

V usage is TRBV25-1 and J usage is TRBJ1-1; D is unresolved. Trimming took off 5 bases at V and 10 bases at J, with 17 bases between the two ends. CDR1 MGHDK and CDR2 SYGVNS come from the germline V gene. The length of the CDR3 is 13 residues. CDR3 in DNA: TGTGCCAGCAGTACCCAGTCTTTCGAATCAGCTTTCTTT. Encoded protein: CASSTQSFESAFF. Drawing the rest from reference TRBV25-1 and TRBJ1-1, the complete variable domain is EADIYQTPRYLVIGTGKKITLECSQTMGHDKMYWYQQDPGMELHLIHYSYGVNSTEKGDLSSESTVSRIRTEHFPLTLESARPSHTSQYLCASSTQSFESAFFGQGTRLTVV.

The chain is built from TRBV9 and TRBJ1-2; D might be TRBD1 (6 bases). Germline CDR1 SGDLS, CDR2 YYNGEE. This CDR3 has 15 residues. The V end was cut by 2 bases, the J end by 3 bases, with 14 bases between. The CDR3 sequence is CASSVGQTGYYGYTF. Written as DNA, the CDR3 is TGTGCCAGCAGCGTCGGACAGACGGGATACTATGGCTACACCTTC.

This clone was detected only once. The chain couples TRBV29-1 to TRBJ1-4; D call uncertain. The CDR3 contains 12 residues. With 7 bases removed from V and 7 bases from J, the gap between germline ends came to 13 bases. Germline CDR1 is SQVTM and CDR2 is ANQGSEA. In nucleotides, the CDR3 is TGCAGCGGGCAGCGCGGGTCTGAAAAACTGTTTTTT. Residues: CSGQRGSEKLFF. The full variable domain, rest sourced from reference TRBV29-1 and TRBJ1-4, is SAVISQKPSRDICQRGTSLTIQCQVDSQVTMMFWYRQQPGQSLTLIATANQGSEATYESGFVIDKFPISRPNLTFSTLTVSNMSPEDSSIYLCSGQRGSEKLFFGSGTQLSVL.

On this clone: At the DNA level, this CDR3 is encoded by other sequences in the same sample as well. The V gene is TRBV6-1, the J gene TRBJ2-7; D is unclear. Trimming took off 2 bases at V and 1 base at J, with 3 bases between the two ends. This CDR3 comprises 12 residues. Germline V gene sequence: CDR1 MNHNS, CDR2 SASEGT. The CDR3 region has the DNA TGTGCCAGCAGTGAATTATCCTACGAGCAGTACTTC. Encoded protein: CASSELSYEQYF.

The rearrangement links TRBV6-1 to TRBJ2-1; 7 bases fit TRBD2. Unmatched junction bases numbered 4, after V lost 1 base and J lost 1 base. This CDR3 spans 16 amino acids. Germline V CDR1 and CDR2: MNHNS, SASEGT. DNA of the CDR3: TGTGCCAGCAGTGAAGAGGGAGGGTGGTCCTACAATGAGCAGTTCTTC. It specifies CASSEEGGWSYNEQFF.

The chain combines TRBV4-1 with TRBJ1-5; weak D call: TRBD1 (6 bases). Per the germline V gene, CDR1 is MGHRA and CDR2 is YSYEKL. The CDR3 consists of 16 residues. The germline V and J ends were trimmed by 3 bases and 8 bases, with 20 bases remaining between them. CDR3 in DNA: TGCGCCAGCAGCCAGGTCGGAGTAGGGGGTTACGAGCCCCAGCATTTT. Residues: CASSQVGVGGYEPQHF.

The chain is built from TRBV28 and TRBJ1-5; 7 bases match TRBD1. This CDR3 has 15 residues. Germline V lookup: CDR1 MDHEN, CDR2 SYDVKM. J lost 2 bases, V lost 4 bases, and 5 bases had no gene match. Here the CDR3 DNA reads TGTGCCAGCAGTTCGGGACAGCTAGGCAATCAGCCCCAGCATTTT. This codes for CASSSGQLGNQPQHF. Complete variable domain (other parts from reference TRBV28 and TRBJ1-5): DVKVTQSSRYLVKRTGEKVFLECVQDMDHENMFWYRQDPGLGLRLIYFSYDVKMKEKGDIPEGYSVSREKKERFSLILESASTNQTSMYLCASSSGQLGNQPQHFGDGTRLSIL.

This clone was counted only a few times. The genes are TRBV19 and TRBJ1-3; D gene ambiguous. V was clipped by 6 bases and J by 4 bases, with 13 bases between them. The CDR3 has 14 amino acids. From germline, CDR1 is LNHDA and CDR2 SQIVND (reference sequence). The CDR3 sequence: CASSKLGAGNTIYF. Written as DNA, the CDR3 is TGTGCCAGTAGCAAACTAGGAGCGGGAAACACCATATATTTT.

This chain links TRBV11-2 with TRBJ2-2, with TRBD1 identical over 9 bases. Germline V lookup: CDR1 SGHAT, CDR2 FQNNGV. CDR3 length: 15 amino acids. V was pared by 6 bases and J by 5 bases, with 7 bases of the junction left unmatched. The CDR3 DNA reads TGTGCCAGCAGACTCGGACAGGGGTGGACCGGGGAGCTGTTTTTT. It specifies CASRLGQGWTGELFF.